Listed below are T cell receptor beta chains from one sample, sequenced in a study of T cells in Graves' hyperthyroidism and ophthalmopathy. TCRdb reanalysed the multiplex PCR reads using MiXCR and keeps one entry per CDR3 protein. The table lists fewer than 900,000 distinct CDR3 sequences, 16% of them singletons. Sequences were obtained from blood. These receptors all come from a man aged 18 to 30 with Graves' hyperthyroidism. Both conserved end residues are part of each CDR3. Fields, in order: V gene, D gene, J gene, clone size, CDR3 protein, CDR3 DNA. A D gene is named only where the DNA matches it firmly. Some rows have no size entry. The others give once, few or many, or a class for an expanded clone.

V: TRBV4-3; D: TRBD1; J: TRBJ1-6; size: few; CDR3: CASSHSTGGAASPLHF; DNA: TGCGCCAGCAGCCATTCGACAGGGGGCGCAGCATCACCCCTCCACTTT
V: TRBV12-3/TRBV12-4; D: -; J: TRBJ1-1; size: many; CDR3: CASSLHGPPGNTEAFF; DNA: TGTGCCAGCAGTTTACACGGCCCTCCGGGTAACACTGAAGCTTTCTTT
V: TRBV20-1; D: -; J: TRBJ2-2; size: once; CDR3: CSAPPFGGRTPGELFF; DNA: TGCAGTGCCCCTCCCTTTGGCGGCCGAACGCCCGGGGAGCTGTTTTTT
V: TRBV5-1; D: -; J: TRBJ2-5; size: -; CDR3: CASSPTRVRGETQYF; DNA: TGCGCCAGCAGCCCTACTAGGGTAAGGGGAGAGACCCAGTACTTC
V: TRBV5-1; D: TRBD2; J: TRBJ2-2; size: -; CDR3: CASSTGLASNTGELFF; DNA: TGCGCCAGCAGTACTGGACTAGCGTCGAACACCGGGGAGCTGTTTTTT
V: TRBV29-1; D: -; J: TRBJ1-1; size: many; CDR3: CSGSGGLEAFF; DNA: TGCAGCGGCTCGGGGGGACTTGAAGCTTTCTTT
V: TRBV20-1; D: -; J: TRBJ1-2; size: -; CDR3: CSARVRGEQIYGYTF; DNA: TGCAGTGCCCGAGTAAGGGGAGAACAAATCTATGGCTACACCTTC
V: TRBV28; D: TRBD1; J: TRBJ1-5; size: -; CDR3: CASSFGQDYQPQHF; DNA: TGTGCCAGCAGTTTCGGACAGGACTATCAGCCCCAGCATTTT
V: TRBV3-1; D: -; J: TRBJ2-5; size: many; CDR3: CASSQEVQETQYF; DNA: TGTGCCAGCAGCCAAGAGGTCCAAGAGACCCAGTACTTC
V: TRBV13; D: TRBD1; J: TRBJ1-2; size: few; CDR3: CASSMDRGNYGYTF; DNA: TGTGCCAGCAGCATGGACAGGGGAAACTATGGCTACACCTTC
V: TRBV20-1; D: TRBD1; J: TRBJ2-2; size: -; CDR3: CSASPGTGTTGELFF; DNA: TGCAGTGCGAGCCCCGGGACAGGGACTACCGGGGAGCTGTTTTTT
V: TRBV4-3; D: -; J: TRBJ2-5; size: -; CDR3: CASSRIIGTQEAQYF; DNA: TGCGCCAGCAGCCGGATTATAGGAACCCAAGAGGCCCAGTACTTC
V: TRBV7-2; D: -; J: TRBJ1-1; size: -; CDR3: CASSPRVDGATEAFF; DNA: TGTGCCAGCAGCCCGAGAGTTGACGGAGCCACTGAAGCTTTCTTT
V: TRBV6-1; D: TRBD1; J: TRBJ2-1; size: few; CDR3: CASTPHGTGVYNEQFF; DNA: TGTGCCAGCACTCCACACGGGACAGGGGTTTACAATGAGCAGTTCTTC
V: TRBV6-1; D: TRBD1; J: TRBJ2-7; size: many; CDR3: CASSTGGSYEQYF; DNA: TGTGCCAGCAGTACAGGGGGAAGCTACGAGCAGTACTTC
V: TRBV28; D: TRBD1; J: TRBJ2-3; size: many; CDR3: CASSPIGTGITDTQYF; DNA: TGTGCCAGCAGTCCGATCGGGACAGGGATTACAGATACGCAGTATTTT
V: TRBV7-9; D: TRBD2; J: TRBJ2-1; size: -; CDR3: CASSLGGLAYKQFF; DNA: TGTGCCAGCAGCTTAGGGGGACTAGCCTATAAGCAGTTCTTC
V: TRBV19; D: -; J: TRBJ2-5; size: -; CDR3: CASSSQVQETQYF; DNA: TGTGCCAGTAGTAGCCAGGTCCAAGAGACCCAGTACTTC
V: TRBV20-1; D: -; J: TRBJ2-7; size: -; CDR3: CSACTGNEQYF; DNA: TGCAGTGCTTGTACAGGGAACGAGCAGTACTTC
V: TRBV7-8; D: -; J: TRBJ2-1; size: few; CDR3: CASRLGGTNNEQFF; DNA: TGTGCCAGCAGACTTGGCGGTACGAACAATGAGCAGTTCTTC
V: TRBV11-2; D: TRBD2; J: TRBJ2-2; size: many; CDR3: CASSLTSGRGYTGELFF; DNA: TGTGCCAGCAGCTTAACTAGCGGGAGAGGTTACACCGGGGAGCTGTTTTTT
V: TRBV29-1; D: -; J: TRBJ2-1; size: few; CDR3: CSAGARHNEQFF; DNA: TGCAGCGCCGGAGCCCGCCACAATGAGCAGTTCTTC
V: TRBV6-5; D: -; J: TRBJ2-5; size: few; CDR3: CASSYPGSGVQETQYF; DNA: TGTGCCAGCAGTTACCCCGGTAGCGGAGTCCAAGAGACCCAGTACTTC
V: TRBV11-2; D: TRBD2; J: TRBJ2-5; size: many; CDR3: CASSPPLAGGGQYF; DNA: TGTGCCAGCAGCCCCCCACTAGCGGGAGGAGGTCAGTACTTC
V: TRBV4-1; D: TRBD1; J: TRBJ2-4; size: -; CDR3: CASSQELDRVAKNIQYF; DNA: TGCGCCAGCAGCCAAGAGCTGGACAGGGTAGCCAAAAACATTCAGTACTTC
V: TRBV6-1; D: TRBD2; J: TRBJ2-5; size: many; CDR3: CASSPGLAGEGETQYF; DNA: TGTGCCAGCAGCCCGGGACTAGCGGGAGAGGGGGAGACCCAGTACTTC
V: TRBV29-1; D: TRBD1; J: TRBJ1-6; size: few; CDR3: CSVAQGVESPLHF; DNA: TGCAGCGTTGCACAGGGGGTAGAATCACCCCTCCACTTT
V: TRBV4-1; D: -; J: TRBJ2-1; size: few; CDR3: CASSQTRTPGNEQFF; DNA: TGCGCCAGCAGCCAAACCCGAACCCCAGGCAATGAGCAGTTCTTC
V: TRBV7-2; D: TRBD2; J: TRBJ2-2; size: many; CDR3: CASSFSGRFTGELFF; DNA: TGTGCCAGCAGCTTTAGCGGGAGATTCACCGGGGAGCTGTTTTTT
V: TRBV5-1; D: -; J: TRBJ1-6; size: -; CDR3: CASSLDPTDLASPLHF; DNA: TGCGCCAGCAGCTTGGACCCGACTGATCTCGCGTCACCCCTCCACTTT
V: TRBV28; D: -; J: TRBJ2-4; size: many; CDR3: CASSQTVATLAKNIQYF; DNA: TGTGCCAGCAGCCAAACAGTGGCAACTTTAGCCAAAAACATTCAGTACTTC
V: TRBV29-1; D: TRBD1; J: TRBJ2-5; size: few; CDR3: CSALDRGQETQYF; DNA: TGCAGCGCTCTCGACAGGGGACAAGAGACCCAGTACTTC
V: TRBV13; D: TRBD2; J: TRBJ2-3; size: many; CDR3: CASSSRTSGRARDTQYF; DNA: TGTGCCAGCAGCTCTCGGACTAGCGGGAGGGCAAGAGATACGCAGTATTTT
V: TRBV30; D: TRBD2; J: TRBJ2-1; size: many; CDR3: CAWSREREGHNEQFF; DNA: TGTGCCTGGAGTAGGGAGCGGGAGGGCCACAATGAGCAGTTCTTC
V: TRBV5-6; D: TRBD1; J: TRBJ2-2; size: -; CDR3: CASSPGRQGPTGELFF; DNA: TGTGCCAGCAGCCCGGGACGACAGGGACCCACCGGGGAGCTGTTTTTT
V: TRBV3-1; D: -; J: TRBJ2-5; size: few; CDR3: CASSQGEGTSQETQYF; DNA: TGTGCCAGCAGCCAAGGGGAAGGGACATCACAAGAGACCCAGTACTTC